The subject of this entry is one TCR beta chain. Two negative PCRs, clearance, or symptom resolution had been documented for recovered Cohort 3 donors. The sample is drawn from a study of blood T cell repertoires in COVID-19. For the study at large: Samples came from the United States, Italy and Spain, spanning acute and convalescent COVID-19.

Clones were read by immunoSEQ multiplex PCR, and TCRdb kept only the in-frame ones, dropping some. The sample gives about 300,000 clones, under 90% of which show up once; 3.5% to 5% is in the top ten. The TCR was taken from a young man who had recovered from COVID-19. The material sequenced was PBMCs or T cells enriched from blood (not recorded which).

The CDR3 DNA is TGTGCCTGGAGGTACGCGGGGGAGCTGTTTTTT. Translated: CAWRYAGELFF. The genes are TRBV30 and TRBJ2-2; no clear D. Trimming left V 3 bases short and J 8 bases short, with 7 bases between. The germline V gene has CDR1 GTSNPN and CDR2 SVGIG (reference sequence). The CDR3 loop spans 11 amino acids.